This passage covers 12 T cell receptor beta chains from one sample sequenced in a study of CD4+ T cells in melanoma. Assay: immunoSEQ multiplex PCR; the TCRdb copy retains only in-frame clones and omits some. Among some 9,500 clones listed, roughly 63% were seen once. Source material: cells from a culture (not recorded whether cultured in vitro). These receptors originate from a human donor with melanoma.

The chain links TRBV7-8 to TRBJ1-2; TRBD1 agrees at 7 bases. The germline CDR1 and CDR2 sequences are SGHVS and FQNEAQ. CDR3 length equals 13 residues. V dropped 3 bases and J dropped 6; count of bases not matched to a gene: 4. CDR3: CASSFPGGNGYTF. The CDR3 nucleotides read TGTGCCAGCAGCTTTCCAGGGGGAAATGGCTACACCTTC.

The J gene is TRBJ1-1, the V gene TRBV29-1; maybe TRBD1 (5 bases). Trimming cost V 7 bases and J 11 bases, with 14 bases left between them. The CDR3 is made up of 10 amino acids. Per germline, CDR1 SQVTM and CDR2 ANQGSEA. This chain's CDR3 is CSALDSYAFF. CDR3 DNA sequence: TGCAGCGCCCTAGACAGTTATGCTTTCTTT.

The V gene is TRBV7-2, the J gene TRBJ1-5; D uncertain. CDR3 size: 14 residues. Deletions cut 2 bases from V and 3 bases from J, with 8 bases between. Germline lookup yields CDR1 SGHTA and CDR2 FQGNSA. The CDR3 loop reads CASSLLRINQPQHF. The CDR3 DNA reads TGTGCCAGCAGCTTATTGAGGATCAATCAGCCCCAGCATTTT. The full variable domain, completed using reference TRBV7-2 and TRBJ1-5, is GAGVSQSPSNKVTEKGKDVELRCDPISGHTALYWYRQSLGQGLEFLIYFQGNSAPDKSGLPSDRFSAERTGGSVSTLTIQRTQQEDSAVYLCASSLLRINQPQHFGDGTRLSIL.

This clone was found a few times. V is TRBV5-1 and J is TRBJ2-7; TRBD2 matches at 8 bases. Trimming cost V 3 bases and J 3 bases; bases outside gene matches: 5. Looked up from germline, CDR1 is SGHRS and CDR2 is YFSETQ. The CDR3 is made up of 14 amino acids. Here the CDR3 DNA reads TGCGCCAGCAGCTCCGGGGGGGGAAACTACGAGCAGTACTTC. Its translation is CASSSGGGNYEQYF. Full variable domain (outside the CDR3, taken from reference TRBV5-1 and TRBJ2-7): KAGVTQTPRYLIKTRGQQVTLSCSPISGHRSVSWYQQTPGQGLQFLFEYFSETQRNKGNFPGRFSGRQFSNSRSEMNVSTLELGDSALYLCASSSGGGNYEQYFGPGTRLTVT.

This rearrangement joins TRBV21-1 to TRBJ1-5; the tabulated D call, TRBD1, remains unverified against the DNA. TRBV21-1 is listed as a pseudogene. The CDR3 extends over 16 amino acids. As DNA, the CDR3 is TGTGCCAGCATCCCCTTTCCGGGACAGGGGTTATCGCCCCAGCATTTT. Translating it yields CASIPFPGQGLSPQHF.

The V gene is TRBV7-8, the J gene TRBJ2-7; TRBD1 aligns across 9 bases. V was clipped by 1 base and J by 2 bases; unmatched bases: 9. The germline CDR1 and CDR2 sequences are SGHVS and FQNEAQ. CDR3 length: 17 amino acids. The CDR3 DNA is TGTGCCAGCAGCTTAGGGTATGGGGACAGGGCAACCTACGAGCAGTACTTC. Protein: CASSLGYGDRATYEQYF. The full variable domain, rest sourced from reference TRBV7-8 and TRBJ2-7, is GAGVSQSPRYKVAKRGQDVALRCDPISGHVSLFWYQQALGQGPEFLTYFQNEAQLDKSGLPSDRFFAERPEGSVSTLKIQRTQQEDSAVYLCASSLGYGDRATYEQYFGPGTRLTVT.

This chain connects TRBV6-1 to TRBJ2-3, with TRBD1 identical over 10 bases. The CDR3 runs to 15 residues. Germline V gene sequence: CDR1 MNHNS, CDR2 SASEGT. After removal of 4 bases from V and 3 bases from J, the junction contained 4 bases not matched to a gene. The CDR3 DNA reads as TGTGCCAGCAGTGCCCGGGACAGGGGTACAGATACGCAGTATTTT. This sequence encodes CASSARDRGTDTQYF.

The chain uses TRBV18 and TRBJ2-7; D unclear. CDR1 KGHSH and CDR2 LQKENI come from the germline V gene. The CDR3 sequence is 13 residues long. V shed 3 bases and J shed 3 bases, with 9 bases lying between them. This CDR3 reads CASSPPSLYEQYF. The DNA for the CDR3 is TGTGCCAGCTCACCTCCATCTCTCTACGAGCAGTACTTC. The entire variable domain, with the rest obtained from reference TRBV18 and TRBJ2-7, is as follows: NAGVMQNPRHLVRRRGQEARLRCSPMKGHSHVYWYRQLPEEGLKFMVYLQKENIIDESGMPKERFSAEFPKEGPSILRIQQVVRGDSAAYFCASSPPSLYEQYFGPGTRLTVT.

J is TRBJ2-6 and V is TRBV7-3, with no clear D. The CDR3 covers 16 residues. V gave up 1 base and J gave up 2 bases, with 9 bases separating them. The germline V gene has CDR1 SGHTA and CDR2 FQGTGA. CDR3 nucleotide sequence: TGTGCCAGCAGCTTAAGTCCGACGGCTGGGGCCAACGTCCTGACTTTC. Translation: CASSLSPTAGANVLTF.

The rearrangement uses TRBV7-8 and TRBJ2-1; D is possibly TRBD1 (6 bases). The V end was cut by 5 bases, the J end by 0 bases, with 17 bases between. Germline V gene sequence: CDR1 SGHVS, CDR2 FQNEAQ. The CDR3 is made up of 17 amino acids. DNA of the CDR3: TGTGCCAGCAGCCGGGTGGGGGCTCGGGGCTCCTACAATGAGCAGTTCTTC. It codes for CASSRVGARGSYNEQFF.

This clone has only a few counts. CDR3 amino acids: CASSYGGPNTDTQYF. The CDR3 coding sequence is TGTGCCAGCAGTTACGGGGGGCCGAACACAGATACGCAGTATTTT. The J gene is TRBJ2-3, the V gene TRBV6-5; D may match TRBD1 or TRBD2 (6 bases each). The CDR3 sequence is 15 residues long. V lost 2 bases and J 2 bases, leaving 11 bases between the germline ends. The germline V gene has CDR1 MNHEY and CDR2 SVGAGI.

The CDR3 sequence: CAWSVGALPLDGYTF. Here the CDR3 DNA reads TGTGCCTGGAGTGTAGGGGCGCTCCCCCTAGATGGCTACACCTTC. This sequence joins TRBV30 and TRBJ1-2, with D tentatively TRBD1 (5 bases). Germline V gene sequence: CDR1 GTSNPN, CDR2 SVGIG (reference sequence). The CDR3 spans 15 residues. V lost 0 bases and J 6 bases, leaving 17 bases between the germline ends.